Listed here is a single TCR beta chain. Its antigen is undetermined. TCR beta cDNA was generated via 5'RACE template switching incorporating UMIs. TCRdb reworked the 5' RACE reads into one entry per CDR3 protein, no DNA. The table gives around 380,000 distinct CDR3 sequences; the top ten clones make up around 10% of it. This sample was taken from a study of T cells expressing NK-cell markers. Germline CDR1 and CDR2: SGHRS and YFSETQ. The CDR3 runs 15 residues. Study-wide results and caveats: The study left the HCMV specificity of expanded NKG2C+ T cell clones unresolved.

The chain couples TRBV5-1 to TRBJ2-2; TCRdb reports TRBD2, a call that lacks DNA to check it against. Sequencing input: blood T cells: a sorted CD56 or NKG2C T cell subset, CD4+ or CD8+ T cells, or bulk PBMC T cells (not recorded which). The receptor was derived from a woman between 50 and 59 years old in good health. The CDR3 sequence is CASSRTSVSTGELFF.